These T cell receptor beta chains were read from a single sample in a study of blood T cell repertoires in COVID-19. TCRdb's table, derived via immunoSEQ multiplex PCR, lists solely in-frame clones and lacks some. The table lists approximately 40,000 clones, around 86% of them singletons. Sample: peripheral blood. The receptor source for this set is a middle-aged man in a cohort sampled during active COVID-19. The CDR3 runs from the conserved cysteine through the conserved F or W. D genes are given only for firm matches. Where a row states a size, it is once, few, many or the class of an expanded clone; other rows omit it.

V	size	J	D	CDR3	DNA
TRBV24-1	-	TRBJ2-2	-	CARGGGQGSTGELFF	TGTGCCCGGGGGGGTGGACAGGGGAGCACCGGGGAGCTGTTTTTT
TRBV23-1	once	TRBJ1-4	TRBD1	CASSQSARDREDEKLFF	TGCGCCAGCAGTCAATCCGCCCGTGACAGGGAGGACGAAAAACTGTTTTTT
TRBV30	few	TRBJ2-7	TRBD2	CAWSVDSGGTYEQYF	TGTGCCTGGAGTGTAGACAGCGGGGGCACCTACGAGCAGTACTTC
TRBV12-3/TRBV12-4	-	TRBJ1-1	TRBD1	CASSLPGQGAFF	TGTGCCAGCAGCTTGCCAGGACAGGGAGCTTTCTTT
TRBV6-5	few	TRBJ2-3	-	CARLAEPCTDTQYF	TGTGCCAGGTTAGCGGAGCCTTGCACAGATACGCAGTATTTT
TRBV7-6	-	TRBJ1-3	-	CASSNKQAAIYF	TGTGCCAGCAGCAATAAACAGGCCGCCATATATTTT
TRBV19	-	TRBJ1-1	-	CASSRVRDTEAFF	TGTGCCAGTAGTAGAGTCCGGGACACTGAAGCTTTCTTT
TRBV6-5	-	TRBJ2-1	TRBD2	CASSKKREGYNEQFF	TGTGCCAGCAGTAAAAAGCGGGAGGGGTACAATGAGCAGTTCTTC
TRBV11-3	-	TRBJ2-2	TRBD2	CASSLGGGPFGELFF	TGTGCCAGCAGCTTAGGGGGAGGGCCGTTCGGGGAGCTGTTTTTT
TRBV30	-	TRBJ2-2	-	CAWETGSGGELFF	TGTGCCTGGGAAACAGGGTCAGGCGGGGAGCTGTTTTTT
TRBV11-3	-	TRBJ2-6	TRBD1	CASSVRQGKTGANVLTF	TGTGCCAGCAGCGTCCGACAGGGAAAGACTGGGGCCAACGTCCTGACTTTC
TRBV6-4	few	TRBJ2-1	TRBD2	CASSGSGSGVDEQFF	TGTGCCAGCAGTGGTAGCGGGAGCGGTGTGGATGAGCAGTTCTTC
TRBV7-3	-	TRBJ1-6	TRBD1	CASSPPTGDDLSYNSPLHF	TGTGCCAGCTCCCCCCCCACAGGGGACGATCTCTCCTATAATTCACCCCTCCACTTT
TRBV5-1	-	TRBJ2-3	TRBD2	CASSPGTSGGAADTQYF	TGCGCCAGCAGCCCGGGGACTAGCGGGGGGGCGGCAGATACGCAGTATTTT
TRBV29-1	-	TRBJ1-1	-	CRVQGVRNTEAFF	TGCAGGGTGCAAGGGGTTCGGAACACTGAAGCTTTCTTT
TRBV7-9	many	TRBJ1-2	-	CASRLDIYGYTF	TGTGCCAGCAGACTCGACATATATGGCTACACCTTC
TRBV12-3/TRBV12-4	-	TRBJ2-7	-	CASSYPLKEQYF	TGTGCCAGCAGTTATCCCCTAAAGGAGCAGTACTTC
TRBV19	-	TRBJ1-1	-	CATPNPTNTEAFF	TGTGCCACCCCAAACCCAACAAACACTGAAGCTTTCTTT
TRBV2	-	TRBJ1-5	-	CASSAEKGNQPQHF	TGTGCCAGCAGTGCGGAGAAAGGCAATCAGCCCCAGCATTTT
TRBV3-1/TRBV3-2	few	TRBJ2-1	-	CASSQEQGPFF	TGTGCCAGCAGCCAAGAACAGGGACCGTTCTTC
TRBV27	-	TRBJ1-2	-	CASSFRGIYGYTF	TGTGCCAGCAGTTTCAGGGGTATCTATGGCTACACCTTC
TRBV11-2	-	TRBJ1-2	-	CASSLGEGNYGYTF	TGTGCCAGCAGCTTGGGCGAGGGTAACTATGGCTACACCTTC
TRBV4-1	-	TRBJ2-5	-	CASSPGRGQQETQYF	TGCGCCAGCAGCCCCGGAAGGGGCCAACAAGAGACCCAGTACTTC
TRBV24-1	-	TRBJ1-6	-	CATSDPLTVSPLHF	TGTGCCACCAGTGATCCTTTGACAGTTTCACCCCTCCACTTT
TRBV4-3	-	TRBJ2-3	TRBD2	CASSQETGGFSDTQYF	TGCGCCAGCAGCCAAGAAACGGGGGGGTTCTCAGATACGCAGTATTTT
TRBV7-9	-	TRBJ1-4	TRBD1	CASSLAINRGHNEKLFF	TGTGCCAGCAGCTTAGCGATTAACAGGGGGCACAATGAAAAACTGTTTTTT
TRBV5-4	-	TRBJ2-1	-	CASSPTGYNEQFF	TGTGCCAGCAGCCCCACAGGGTACAATGAGCAGTTCTTC
TRBV9	-	TRBJ1-1	-	CASSFTSNTEAFF	TGTGCCAGCAGTTTTACTTCTAACACTGAAGCTTTCTTT
TRBV12-3/TRBV12-4	-	TRBJ2-7	-	CASSLTGYEQYF	TGTGCCAGCAGTCTCACGGGCTACGAGCAGTACTTC